Presented here are 32 T cell receptor beta chains from one specimen sequenced in a study of shared clonotypes between healthy human individuals. Method: immunoSEQ multiplex PCR; TCRdb's copy keeps in-frame clones and lacks some. The sample includes about 1.1 million clones, around 77% seen only once; the top ten take roughly 0.82%. Sequencing was performed on memory CD4+ T cells from PBMCs. Documented subset: CD45RA-negative fraction. These receptors all stem from a man younger than 30 in good health. Some clones in this sample may be carry-over from other donors' samples.

The rearrangement links TRBV7-8 to TRBJ2-1; 13 positions agree with TRBD2. With V trimmed by 1 base and J by 6 bases, 9 bases remained unmatched. CDR3 length equals 18 residues. Germline V gene sequence: CDR1 SGHVS, CDR2 FQNEAQ. CDR3 sequence (DNA): TGTGCCAGCAGCTTAGTTGGGACTAGCGGGAAAACCTTCAATGAGCAGTTCTTC. The encoded protein is CASSLVGTSGKTFNEQFF.

The rearrangement links TRBV5-1 to TRBJ1-4, with D unresolved. The germline gives CDR1 SGHRS, CDR2 YFSETQ. This CDR3 is built from 14 residues. V was trimmed by 1 base and J by 3 bases, leaving 7 bases between them. The CDR3 nucleotides read TGCGCCAGCAGCTTGAGGGTGGCTAATGAAAAACTGTTTTTT. Protein product: CASSLRVANEKLFF.

This clone appeared a single time. This rearrangement joins TRBV5-4 to TRBJ1-3, with D perhaps matching TRBD1 (5 bases). CDR3 length equals 15 residues. Trimming cost V 0 bases and J 5 bases, with 12 bases left between them. The germline V gene has CDR1 SGHNT and CDR2 YYREEE (reference sequence). The CDR3 region is CASSLVGPGRNTIYF. The CDR3 DNA reads TGTGCCAGCAGCTTGGTGGGGCCAGGGAGAAACACCATATATTTT.

Concerning this clone itself: The same CDR3 can be traced to other DNA sequences in this sample. V gene TRBV30 combines with J gene TRBJ2-2, with a tentative D call TRBD1 (5 bases). CDR1 and CDR2 from the germline V gene are GTSNPN and SVGIG (reference sequence). Trimming stripped 2 bases from V and 8 bases from J, with 9 bases between. The length of the CDR3 is 12 residues. The CDR3 nucleotides are TGTGCCTGGAGTCAGGGCACGGGGGAGCTGTTTTTT. Protein product: CAWSQGTGELFF.

The V gene is TRBV29-1, the J gene TRBJ1-2, with D unresolved. The CDR3 spans 16 residues. Germline V CDR1 and CDR2: SQVTM, ANQGSEA. V gave up 4 bases and J gave up 1 base, with 19 bases separating them. CDR3 coding DNA: TGCAGCGTTGGCCGGTGGGAGGGTTTGATTAACTATGGCTACACCTTC. Translating gives CSVGRWEGLINYGYTF.

Regarding this clone: With a much larger clone just one base away, this may be a read error. This rearrangement joins TRBV4-2 to TRBJ2-7, with TRBD2 matching 13 bases. CDR3 size: 14 residues. V lost 11 bases, J lost 5 bases, and 9 bases stayed unmatched. Germline V gene data show CDR1 as LGHNA and CDR2 as YNFKEQ. The CDR3 region is CARTPGTSGNEQYF. The CDR3 DNA sequence: TGTGCCCGCACCCCCGGGACTAGCGGGAACGAGCAGTACTTC.

In its sample, this clone was seen many times. This rearrangement joins TRBV5-1 to TRBJ2-7, with D hard to call. Per germline, CDR1 SGHRS and CDR2 YFSETQ. CDR3 length equals 12 residues. V dropped 0 bases and J dropped 6 bases, with 7 bases sitting between them. The CDR3 nucleotides are TGCGCCAGCAGCTTGGTCTCCGGCGAGCAGTACTTC. Its translation: CASSLVSGEQYF.

The CDR3 sequence: CASSARGPDETQYF. CDR3 nucleotide sequence: TGTGCCAGCAGCGCCAGGGGTCCGGACGAGACCCAGTACTTC. The chain recombines TRBV7-7 with TRBJ2-5; TRBD1 might be the D (6 bases). The ends were cut back, 5 bases at V and 5 bases at J, with 15 bases in the middle. The germline CDR1 and CDR2 sequences are SSHAT and FNYEAQ (reference sequence). The CDR3 runs 14 residues.

CDR3 loop: CASSMWATSRNNYGYTF. CDR3 DNA: TGTGCCAGTAGTATGTGGGCAACCTCCCGTAATAACTATGGCTACACCTTC. The gene calls are TRBV19 and TRBJ1-2, with D uncertain. V shed 3 bases and J shed 1 base, with 18 bases lying between them. The CDR3 is 17 amino acids. Germline assignment: CDR1 LNHDA and CDR2 SQIVND (reference sequence).

J is TRBJ1-4 and V is TRBV5-1, with unresolved D. This CDR3 has 14 amino acids. V was cut by 1 base and J by 7 bases, with 11 bases left in between. The germline V gene has CDR1 SGHRS and CDR2 YFSETQ. The DNA of the CDR3 is TGCGCCAGCAGCTTGACATCCCGGGGTGAAAAACTGTTTTTT. Its translation: CASSLTSRGEKLFF. The full variable domain, its missing parts supplied by reference TRBV5-1 and TRBJ1-4, is KAGVTQTPRYLIKTRGQQVTLSCSPISGHRSVSWYQQTPGQGLQFLFEYFSETQRNKGNFPGRFSGRQFSNSRSEMNVSTLELGDSALYLCASSLTSRGEKLFFGSGTQLSVL.

This chain links TRBV7-6 with TRBJ2-1, with 8 positions matching TRBD1. The V segment lost 5 bases and the J segment 5 bases; nucleotides outside the gene matches: 2. The CDR3 has 13 amino acids. CDR1 and CDR2 from the germline V gene are SGHVS and FNYEAQ. Written as DNA, the CDR3 is TGTGCCAGCAGCCAGGGGGCCAACAATGAGCAGTTCTTC. This translates into CASSQGANNEQFF.

This clone was detected only a few times. Here the CDR3 DNA reads TGCGCCAGCAGTGACCAGCGGGAGGGCGAGCAGTACTTC. It specifies CASSDQREGEQYF. The chain uses TRBV10-2 and TRBJ2-7, with TRBD2 identical over 10 bases. CDR1 WSHSY and CDR2 SAAADI come from the germline V gene. The junction had 2 bases not matched to a gene; V was cut back by 3 bases and J by 6 bases. This CDR3 contains 13 residues.

The gene calls are TRBV7-2 and TRBJ2-7; the match to TRBD1 covers 8 bases. V trimming: 3 bases; J trimming: 5 bases; junction bases outside the gene matches: 6. The CDR3 loop spans 14 amino acids. Per the germline V gene, CDR1 is SGHTA and CDR2 is FQGNSA. For the CDR3, the DNA is TGTGCCAGCAGCTTCGGACAGGGTGTTAACGAGCAGTACTTC. Its translation: CASSFGQGVNEQYF.

The V gene is TRBV7-9, the J gene TRBJ1-1; weak D call: TRBD1 (5 bases). Trimming pared 4 bases from V and 6 bases from J, leaving 12 bases between. CDR1 SEHNR and CDR2 FQNEAQ come from the germline V gene (reference sequence). This CDR3 has 13 residues. The CDR3 loop is CASSSDSGAEAFF. In DNA form, the CDR3 reads TGTGCCAGCAGCTCCGACAGCGGGGCTGAAGCTTTCTTT.

The chain couples TRBV5-1 to TRBJ2-2; 7 positions agree with TRBD2. Germline V CDR1 and CDR2: SGHRS, YFSETQ. V gave up 0 bases and J gave up 6 bases; unmatched junction bases: 5. The CDR3 totals 15 residues. For the CDR3, the DNA is TGCGCCAGCAGCTTGGCGGGAGGTGGGGCCGGGGAGCTGTTTTTT. This encodes CASSLAGGGAGELFF.

The chain is built from TRBV4-1 and TRBJ1-1, with a tentative D call TRBD1 (5 bases). Germline V gene sequence: CDR1 MGHRA, CDR2 YSYEKL. Trimming removed 4 bases from V and 2 bases from J, with 11 bases in between. This CDR3 contains 14 residues. The CDR3 reads CASSPRTLNTEAFF. CDR3 DNA: TGCGCCAGCAGCCCCAGGACACTCAACACTGAAGCTTTCTTT.

The chain joins TRBV7-2 to TRBJ2-7, with D perhaps matching TRBD1 or TRBD2 (6 bases each). V lost 5 bases and J lost 0, with 17 bases in between. Germline V gene data show CDR1 as SGHTA and CDR2 as FQGNSA. The CDR3 spans 16 residues. CDR3 amino acids: CASSPAGGQNSYEQYF. The CDR3 DNA reads TGTGCCAGCAGCCCAGCTGGGGGGCAGAACTCCTACGAGCAGTACTTC.

This chain uses TRBV6-5 with TRBJ2-3, with unresolved D. This CDR3 has 14 residues. Germline CDR1 reads MNHEY; CDR2 reads SVGAGI. The ends were cut back, 6 bases at V and 2 bases at J, with 12 bases in the middle. The CDR3 bases are TGTGCCAGCAGGGACGGGCGGAACACAGATACGCAGTATTTT. Translating it yields CASRDGRNTDTQYF.

V is TRBV29-1 and J is TRBJ1-1, with D unclear. Germline CDR1 SQVTM, CDR2 ANQGSEA. The V gene lost 3 bases and the J gene lost 0 bases, with 11 bases spanning the gap. This CDR3 is built from 14 residues. In DNA form, the CDR3 reads TGCAGCGTTGAGCTGGGGATAATGAACACTGAAGCTTTCTTT. Translating it yields CSVELGIMNTEAFF. Drawing the rest from reference TRBV29-1 and TRBJ1-1, the complete variable domain is SAVISQKPSRDICQRGTSLTIQCQVDSQVTMMFWYRQQPGQSLTLIATANQGSEATYESGFVIDKFPISRPNLTFSTLTVSNMSPEDSSIYLCSVELGIMNTEAFFGQGTRLTVV.

The chain couples TRBV5-1 to TRBJ1-2; D gene uncertain. Germline CDR1 and CDR2: SGHRS and YFSETQ. The ends were cut back, 0 bases at V and 4 bases at J, with 10 bases in the middle. The CDR3 sequence is 14 residues long. The chain's CDR3 is CASSLGPSSYGYTF. CDR3 DNA sequence: TGCGCCAGCAGCTTGGGACCCTCTTCCTATGGCTACACCTTC.

This clone was recorded once. The V gene is TRBV11-2, the J gene TRBJ2-7, with 12 bases aligning to TRBD1. Germline assignment: CDR1 SGHAT and CDR2 FQNNGV. With 4 bases clipped from V and 4 bases from J, the junction kept 5 bases outside the gene matches. This CDR3 has 15 amino acids. In DNA, the CDR3 is TGTGCCAGCAGCTCTCCGGGACAGGGGGCTTACGAGCAGTACTTC. Residues: CASSSPGQGAYEQYF. Combining the CDR3 with reference TRBV11-2 and TRBJ2-7 gives the whole variable domain EAGVAQSPRYKIIEKRQSVAFWCNPISGHATLYWYQQILGQGPKLLIQFQNNGVVDDSQLPKDRFSAERLKGVDSTLKIQPAKLEDSAVYLCASSSPGQGAYEQYFGPGTRLTVT.

This clone has just a few counts. Within the sample, other DNA sequences also encode this same CDR3. The chain combines TRBV2 with TRBJ2-1; D is undetermined. The CDR3 is made up of 11 amino acids. CDR1 is SNHLY and CDR2 is FYNNEI in the germline V gene. The ends were cut back, 4 bases at V and 4 bases at J, with 2 bases in the middle. The CDR3 nucleotides read TGTGCCAGCAGTGTTTACAATGAGCAGTTCTTC. This codes for CASSVYNEQFF. The whole variable domain, remainder taken from reference TRBV2 and TRBJ2-1, is EPEVTQTPSHQVTQMGQEVILRCVPISNHLYFYWYRQILGQKVEFLVSFYNNEISEKSEIFDDQFSVERPDGSNFTLKIRSTKLEDSAMYFCASSVYNEQFFGPGTRLTVL.

This sequence joins TRBV7-2 and TRBJ1-4; TRBD1 is a possible D gene (5 bases). The CDR3 runs to 15 residues. Per germline, CDR1 SGHTA and CDR2 FQGNSA. The V gene lost 0 bases and the J gene lost 5 bases, with 10 bases spanning the gap. The CDR3 coding sequence is TGTGCCAGCAGCTTAGCTGGGGCCAGGAATGAAAAACTGTTTTTT. It yields the protein CASSLAGARNEKLFF.

This rearrangement joins TRBV5-1 to TRBJ1-5; no reliable D call. The CDR3 spans 16 residues. The ends were cut back, 4 bases at V and 7 bases at J, with 21 bases in the middle. From germline, CDR1 is SGHRS and CDR2 YFSETQ. The CDR3 spells CASSTGPYNLGQPQHF. The CDR3 nucleotides read TGCGCCAGCAGCACCGGACCCTATAACTTGGGCCAGCCCCAGCATTTT.

The V gene is TRBV2, the J gene TRBJ2-3; 10 nucleotides align to TRBD2. Looked up from germline, CDR1 is SNHLY and CDR2 is FYNNEI. J gave up 6 bases and V 5 bases, and 5 bases lay outside the gene matches. The CDR3 runs to 14 residues. The chain's CDR3 is CASSPGTSADTQYF. As DNA, the CDR3 is TGTGCCAGCAGTCCCGGGACTAGCGCGGATACGCAGTATTTT.

In DNA, the CDR3 is TGTGCCAGTAGTTTTAGAGGGACAGACTACGAGCAGTACTTC. It specifies CASSFRGTDYEQYF. The chain couples TRBV19 to TRBJ2-7; 7 positions agree with TRBD1. The CDR3 contains 14 residues. Trimming removed 5 bases from V and 3 bases from J; junction bases left unmatched: 7. The germline gives CDR1 LNHDA, CDR2 SQIVND (reference sequence).

The CDR3, as DNA: TGTGCCAGCGCTCGGTCCCCACCAGATACGCAGTATTTT. As protein: CASARSPPDTQYF. This chain connects TRBV6-5 to TRBJ2-3; D gene unclear. V was clipped by 8 bases and J by 4 bases, with 13 bases between them. The length of the CDR3 is 13 residues. Germline V gene data show CDR1 as MNHEY and CDR2 as SVGAGI.

V usage is TRBV6-1 and J usage is TRBJ1-2; tentatively, D is TRBD1 (5 bases). The V end lost 2 bases, the J end lost 8 bases, and 15 bases lay between the germline ends. This CDR3 contains 14 residues. Germline V gene sequence: CDR1 MNHNS, CDR2 SASEGT. This CDR3 reads CASSETRGEEGYTF. The DNA of the CDR3 is TGTGCCAGCAGTGAAACCCGGGGGGAGGAGGGCTACACCTTC.

This rearrangement joins TRBV7-2 to TRBJ2-7; 9 bases match TRBD1. Per germline, CDR1 SGHTA and CDR2 FQGNSA. V lost 5 bases to trimming and J lost 5 bases; unmatched junction nucleotides: 13. This CDR3 spans 16 amino acids. Here the CDR3 reads CASSIRSGQGANEQYF. DNA of the CDR3: TGTGCCAGCAGCATAAGGTCGGGACAGGGTGCGAACGAGCAGTACTTC.

V and J are TRBV29-1 and TRBJ2-1; D may be TRBD2 (5 bases). V gave up 6 bases and J gave up 14 bases, with 17 bases separating them. The CDR3 loop spans 11 amino acids. Per the germline V gene, CDR1 is SQVTM and CDR2 is ANQGSEA. CDR3 coding DNA: TGCAGCGTAACACATAAAGGGCGGGAGTTCTTC. Its translation: CSVTHKGREFF.

J is TRBJ2-4 and V is TRBV7-9; 7 bases are shared with TRBD2. After removal of 1 base from V and 2 bases from J, the junction contained 8 bases not matched to a gene. This CDR3 region has 17 residues. Germline V lookup: CDR1 SEHNR, CDR2 FQNEAQ (reference sequence). The DNA for the CDR3 is TGTGCCAGCAGCTTAGAGGGAGGGTGGGGATCCAAAAACATTCAGTACTTC. Translating gives CASSLEGGWGSKNIQYF.

The chain combines TRBV28 with TRBJ2-2; TRBD2 aligns across 8 bases. Germline V gene data show CDR1 as MDHEN and CDR2 as SYDVKM. J gave up 5 bases and V 8 bases, and 7 bases lay outside the gene matches. The CDR3 runs to 14 residues. The CDR3: CASGGGRRTGELFF. The CDR3 nucleotides are TGTGCCAGCGGGGGCGGGAGGCGGACCGGGGAGCTGTTTTTT.